The source of this T cell receptor (beta chain) is a study of T cell changes during pregnancy in multiple sclerosis. The data were produced by immunoSEQ multiplex PCR, yet TCRdb's version contains in-frame clones alone and is incomplete. The sample has 40,000 to 45,000 clones, about 90% seen once. The germline gives CDR1 ENHRY, CDR2 SYGVKD. This CDR3 comprises 13 residues. V was cut by 5 bases and J by 6 bases, with 13 bases left in between. The material was CD4+ T cells from peripheral blood mononuclear cells, obtained before pregnancy. The rearrangement joins TRBV10-3 to TRBJ1-2, with D possibly matching TRBD1 (5 bases). The TCR was taken from a female donor with multiple sclerosis, enrolled in a pregnancy study. The CDR3 DNA is TGTGCCATCAGTCGATCAGGGTCGGATGGCTACACCTTC. It codes for CAISRSGSDGYTF.